Presented here are 8 T cell receptor beta chains from one specimen sequenced in a study of T cell repertoires in cytomegalovirus infection. TCRdb reprocessed the reads via MiXCR and lists one record per CDR3 protein. The repertoire holds a few hundred thousand distinct CDR3 sequences, with roughly 9.5% as singletons. Sequenced material: PBMCs. These receptors were obtained from a human donor in good health (CMV status not recorded). Some clones in this sample may be carry-over from other donors' samples.

This clonotype was detected a few times. This chain links TRBV19 with TRBJ2-1, with 12 bases identical to TRBD2. The CDR3 consists of 16 residues. The junction had 7 bases not matched to a gene; V was cut back by 5 bases and J by 5 bases. CDR1 and CDR2 from the germline V gene are LNHDA and SQIVND (reference sequence). The CDR3 DNA sequence: TGTGCCAGTAGTGTCCTAGCGGGAGGGTCAAACAATGAGCAGTTCTTC. Protein product: CASSVLAGGSNNEQFF.

This clonotype was recorded at least ten times. This chain uses TRBV28 with TRBJ1-5; D is unresolved. The V end lost 8 bases, the J end lost 1 base, and 9 bases lay between the germline ends. CDR1 is MDHEN and CDR2 is SYDVKM in the germline V gene. This CDR3 is built from 13 residues. CDR3 protein: CASEWVSNQPQHF. DNA for the CDR3: TGTGCCAGCGAGTGGGTCAGCAATCAGCCCCAGCATTTT. Filled out from reference TRBV28 and TRBJ1-5, the complete variable domain reads DVKVTQSSRYLVKRTGEKVFLECVQDMDHENMFWYRQDPGLGLRLIYFSYDVKMKEKGDIPEGYSVSREKKERFSLILESASTNQTSMYLCASEWVSNQPQHFGDGTRLSIL.

There are a few counts of this clonotype. This chain uses TRBV11-2 with TRBJ2-2; possibly TRBD1 or TRBD2 for D (5 bases each). This CDR3 is 14 amino acids long. Germline values: CDR1 SGHAT, CDR2 FQNNGV. Trimming stripped 4 bases from V and 7 bases from J, with 13 bases between. CDR3 amino acids: CASSSSGGGGELFF. The CDR3 bases are TGTGCCAGCAGCTCCTCTGGGGGTGGCGGGGAGCTGTTTTTT. The full variable domain, in which reference TRBV11-2 and TRBJ2-2 provide the parts outside the CDR3, is EAGVAQSPRYKIIEKRQSVAFWCNPISGHATLYWYQQILGQGPKLLIQFQNNGVVDDSQLPKDRFSAERLKGVDSTLKIQPAKLEDSAVYLCASSSSGGGGELFFGEGSRLTVL.

This clonotype was picked up many times. The chain joins TRBV7-9 to TRBJ2-5, with TRBD2 as a possible D gene (6 bases). This CDR3 has 14 amino acids. V was pared by 5 bases and J by 3 bases, with 13 bases between. Germline loops: CDR1 SEHNR, CDR2 FQNEAQ (reference sequence). CDR3 sequence (DNA): TGTGCCAGCAGCCCGACCCGCGGGGAAGAGACCCAGTACTTC. Amino acid sequence: CASSPTRGEETQYF.

In its sample, this clonotype was seen a few times. The gene calls are TRBV27 and TRBJ1-1; 7 bases match TRBD1. V lost 6 bases and J lost 0; bases outside the gene matches: 10. The CDR3 length is 16 residues. The germline V gene has CDR1 MNHEY and CDR2 SMNVEV (reference sequence). The CDR3 sequence: CASSFDREEMNTEAFF. Written as DNA, the CDR3 is TGTGCCAGCAGCTTTGACAGGGAAGAGATGAACACTGAAGCTTTCTTT.

Many counts were recorded for this clonotype. The chain employs TRBV7-2 and TRBJ1-1; TRBD1 is a possible D gene (5 bases). Per germline, CDR1 SGHTA and CDR2 FQGNSA. Trimming shortened V by 4 bases and J by 3 bases, and 12 bases separated the two germline ends. There are 14 residues in the CDR3. In nucleotides, the CDR3 is TGTGCCAGCAGCTCTCCGGGACGTCACACTGAAGCTTTCTTT. Its protein product is CASSSPGRHTEAFF.

This clonotype was counted at least ten times. The chain couples TRBV7-2 to TRBJ2-1; 10 bases are shared with TRBD2. This CDR3 is 15 amino acids long. Trimming took 5 bases from V and 3 from J; bases not matched to a gene: 4. Germline V gene sequence: CDR1 SGHTA, CDR2 FQGNSA. The CDR3 sequence: CASSAGLAYYNEQFF. The DNA for the CDR3 is TGTGCCAGCAGCGCGGGACTAGCGTACTACAATGAGCAGTTCTTC. The full variable domain, with the rest looked up from reference TRBV7-2 and TRBJ2-1, is GAGVSQSPSNKVTEKGKDVELRCDPISGHTALYWYRQSLGQGLEFLIYFQGNSAPDKSGLPSDRFSAERTGGSVSTLTIQRTQQEDSAVYLCASSAGLAYYNEQFFGPGTRLTVL.

The rearrangement joins TRBV11-3 to TRBJ2-5; D possibly corresponds to TRBD1 (6 bases). CDR1 is SGHNT and CDR2 is YENEEA in the germline V gene. V was clipped by 4 bases and J by 7 bases, with 10 bases between them. The CDR3 contains 12 residues. The chain's CDR3 is CASSSIQGTQYF. The CDR3 DNA sequence: TGTGCCAGCAGCTCAATACAGGGGACCCAGTACTTC.